This T cell receptor beta chain is from a study of T cells in Graves' hyperthyroidism and ophthalmopathy. Study-wide results and limits: From stable hyperthyroidism, ophthalmopathy was set apart by a 13 V-J model.

The investigators amplified TCR beta CDR3 regions from RNA transcripts. First-round RT-PCR with HTBI primers amplified the TCR CDR3 region. Each CDR3 protein gets one entry after TCRdb re-called the multiplex PCR reads with MiXCR. The sample holds about 640,000 distinct CDR3 sequences; 20% are singletons and the top ten take roughly 30%. This CDR3 has 12 amino acids. V gave up 5 bases and J gave up 8 bases, with 12 bases separating them. CDR1 is SEHNR, CDR2 FQNEAQ, per germline (reference sequence). This clonotype was detected only a few times. Its antigen is still unknown. The sequenced material came from blood. J is TRBJ1-1 and V is TRBV7-9; D is perhaps TRBD1 (5 bases). This clonotype originated in a man aged 25 to 40 with Graves' ophthalmopathy. As DNA, the CDR3 is TGTGCCAGCAGCGGTGGGGGGGGAGAAGCTTTCTTT. It translates to CASSGGGGEAFF.